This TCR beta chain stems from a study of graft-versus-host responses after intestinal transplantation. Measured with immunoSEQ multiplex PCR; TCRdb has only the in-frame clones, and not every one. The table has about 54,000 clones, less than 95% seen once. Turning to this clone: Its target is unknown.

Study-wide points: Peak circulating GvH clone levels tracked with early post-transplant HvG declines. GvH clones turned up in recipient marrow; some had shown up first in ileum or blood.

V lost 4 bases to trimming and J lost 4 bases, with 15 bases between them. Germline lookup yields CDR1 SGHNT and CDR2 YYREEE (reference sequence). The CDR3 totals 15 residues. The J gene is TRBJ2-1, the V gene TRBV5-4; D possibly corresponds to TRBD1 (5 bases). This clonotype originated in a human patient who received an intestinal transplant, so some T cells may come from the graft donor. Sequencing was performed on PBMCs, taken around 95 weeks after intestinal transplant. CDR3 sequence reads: CASSQDLSGYNEQFF. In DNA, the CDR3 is TGTGCCAGCAGCCAAGATCTCTCAGGGTACAATGAGCAGTTCTTC.